Below, 31 T cell receptor beta chains from the same sample are listed, as sequenced in a study of cytomegalovirus exposure and HLA in healthy donors. Primers included in the PCR were 60 Vbeta and 13 Jbeta primers. This table comes from immunoSEQ multiplex PCR, and its TCRdb copy is limited to in-frame clones, with some not included. The sample lists 90,000 to 140,000 clones; over 70% were seen once. Sequencing was done on a sample of PBMCs. The receptors stem from a male donor in good health and CMV-seronegative.

This clone was seen a few times. V and J are TRBV27 and TRBJ2-7; 9 bases align to TRBD2. The CDR3 consists of 14 residues. Trimming at V came to 6 bases and at J to 2 bases, leaving 5 bases not matched to a gene. CDR1 and CDR2 (germline): MNHEY, SMNVEV (reference sequence). CDR3 DNA sequence: TGTGCCAGCAGGGGACTAGCTTTCCCCTACGAGCAGTACTTC. Translated: CASRGLAFPYEQYF.

This rearrangement joins TRBV28 to TRBJ2-5, with a weak D call TRBD2 (5 bases). The J call is in doubt because the DNA end fits TRBJ2-7 better. CDR1 is MDHEN, CDR2 SYDVKM, per germline. CDR3 size: 11 residues. Here the CDR3 reads CASSSGYEQYF. In DNA, the CDR3 is TGTGCCAGCAGTTCGGGGTACGAGCAGTACTTC.

The rearrangement uses TRBV7-2 and TRBJ2-4, with TRBD2 identical over 8 bases. CDR3 length: 16 residues. The trim removed 5 bases at V and 3 bases at J, leaving 9 bases unmatched. Germline V CDR1 and CDR2: SGHTA, FQGNSA. The CDR3: CASSRNREGGKNIQYF. For the CDR3, the DNA is TGTGCCAGCAGCCGGAACCGGGAGGGGGGCAAAAACATTCAGTACTTC.

The table lists this clone with a few counts. The gene calls are TRBV9 and TRBJ2-7; D unresolved. The CDR3 has 13 residues. CDR1 is SGDLS, CDR2 YYNGEE, per germline. V was shortened by 4 bases and J by 6 bases, with 14 bases between the two germline ends. Here the CDR3 DNA reads TGTGCCAGCAGCCCTCGGCCCCAGCGCGAGCAGTACTTC. This gives the protein CASSPRPQREQYF. Supplemented by reference TRBV9 and TRBJ2-7, the full variable domain reads DSGVTQTPKHLITATGQRVTLRCSPRSGDLSVYWYQQSLDQGLQFLIQYYNGEERAKGNILERFSAQQFPDLHSELNLSSLELGDSALYFCASSPRPQREQYFGPGTRLTVT.

This clone was detected once. The chain uses TRBV5-1 and TRBJ2-5; D remains ambiguous. The CDR3 extends over 14 amino acids. Germline CDR1 reads SGHRS; CDR2 reads YFSETQ. V lost 4 bases and J 5 bases, leaving 15 bases between the germline ends. The CDR3, as DNA: TGCGCCAGCAGCATCCGACCCCTCGGGGAGACCCAGTACTTC. Translating it yields CASSIRPLGETQYF.

The chain employs TRBV2 and TRBJ2-1; a weak D match, TRBD2 (6 bases). The CDR3 totals 15 residues. Trimming shortened V by 7 bases and J by 0 bases, and 13 bases separated the two germline ends. CDR1 is SNHLY, CDR2 FYNNEI, per germline. The CDR3 DNA is TGTGCCAGCAAATTGGAGGGGAGCTCCTACAATGAGCAGTTCTTC. It is translated as CASKLEGSSYNEQFF.

This clone has just a few counts. This sequence joins TRBV4-2 and TRBJ1-2, with D unresolved. The V end was cut by 2 bases, the J end by 0 bases, with 10 bases between. Per germline, CDR1 LGHNA and CDR2 YNFKEQ. There are 15 residues in the CDR3. The CDR3 here is CASSQLTPTNYGYTF. CDR3 DNA: TGTGCCAGCAGCCAATTGACACCGACTAACTATGGCTACACCTTC.

The chain carries TRBV7-9 and TRBJ1-5; D is uncertain. The CDR3 is made up of 14 amino acids. Germline V gene sequence: CDR1 SEHNR, CDR2 FQNEAQ (reference sequence). Trimming cost V 6 bases and J 5 bases, with 14 bases left between them. This CDR3 reads CASRSSGGDQPQHF. DNA of the CDR3: TGTGCCAGCAGGTCTTCGGGCGGGGATCAGCCCCAGCATTTT.

This clone has just one count. The genes are TRBV10-1 and TRBJ2-5, with D unresolved. The CDR3 is made up of 12 amino acids. From germline, CDR1 is WNHNN and CDR2 SYGVQD (reference sequence). V lost 3 bases and J 7 bases, leaving 9 bases between the germline ends. DNA for the CDR3: TGCGCCAGCAGTGACCCGACGGGGACCCAGTACTTC. The encoded protein is CASSDPTGTQYF.

V is TRBV4-2 and J is TRBJ2-1, with 8 bases identical to TRBD2. This CDR3 has 16 amino acids. Germline V gene sequence: CDR1 LGHNA, CDR2 YNFKEQ. The ends lost 1 base at V and 4 bases at J; junction bases unmatched: 6. As DNA, the CDR3 is TGTGCCAGCAGCCAAGTTCAACGGGAGGGTTACAATGAGCAGTTCTTC. This codes for CASSQVQREGYNEQFF.

This chain connects TRBV12-5 to TRBJ2-7; 11 bases are shared with TRBD2. The CDR3 covers 16 residues. Trimming took 1 base from V and 4 from J; bases not matched to a gene: 6. Germline V gene sequence: CDR1 LGHNT, CDR2 FRNRAP. DNA for the CDR3: TGTGCTAGTGGTTTGGGGGTGGGGACTAGCGGATACGAGCAGTACTTC. This sequence encodes CASGLGVGTSGYEQYF.

This clone has only a few counts. The chain has TRBV7-2 and TRBJ2-1; weak D call: TRBD2 (6 bases). The CDR3 runs to 13 residues. Trimming stripped 0 bases from V and 9 bases from J, with 9 bases between. Germline V gene lookup returns CDR1 SGHTA and CDR2 FQGNSA. The CDR3: CASSLALRGEQFF. The CDR3 DNA is TGTGCCAGCAGCTTAGCGCTGCGGGGTGAGCAGTTCTTC. The full variable domain, completed using reference TRBV7-2 and TRBJ2-1, is GAGVSQSPSNKVTEKGKDVELRCDPISGHTALYWYRQSLGQGLEFLIYFQGNSAPDKSGLPSDRFSAERTGGSVSTLTIQRTQQEDSAVYLCASSLALRGEQFFGPGTRLTVL.

The rearrangement links TRBV28 to TRBJ2-7, with D uncertain. There are 12 residues in the CDR3. V lost 2 bases and J 3 bases, leaving 5 bases between the germline ends. Germline V gene sequence: CDR1 MDHEN, CDR2 SYDVKM. The CDR3 bases are TGTGCCAGCAGTTTAGGTAGCTACGAGCAGTACTTC. Amino acid sequence: CASSLGSYEQYF.

The rearrangement joins TRBV7-3 to TRBJ1-1; TRBD1 is a possible D gene (6 bases). V gave up 5 bases and J gave up 2 bases, with 12 bases separating them. The CDR3 is 14 amino acids. Germline CDR1 and CDR2: SGHTA and FQGTGA. As DNA, the CDR3 is TGTGCCAGCAGCGCCACAGGGTCTAACACTGAAGCTTTCTTT. Its translation: CASSATGSNTEAFF.

The chain carries TRBV19 and TRBJ1-5; D not certain. From germline, CDR1 is LNHDA and CDR2 SQIVND (reference sequence). CDR3 length: 15 amino acids. The V end lost 5 bases, the J end lost 0 bases, and 11 bases lay between the germline ends. CDR3 DNA sequence: TGTGCCAGTAGTTTCGGAGACCATAGCAATCAGCCCCAGCATTTT. This encodes CASSFGDHSNQPQHF.

V gene TRBV9 combines with J gene TRBJ2-5; possibly TRBD2 for D (6 bases). CDR3 length equals 13 residues. Trimming took 3 bases from V and 5 from J, leaving 11 bases between them. Germline assignment: CDR1 SGDLS and CDR2 YYNGEE. Here the CDR3 reads CASSAGSQETQYF. The CDR3 DNA is TGTGCCAGCAGCGCCGGGAGTCAGGAGACCCAGTACTTC.

This chain connects TRBV2 to TRBJ2-3; TRBD1 agrees at 8 bases. The V segment lost 7 bases and the J segment 4 bases; nucleotides outside the gene matches: 4. CDR3 size: 13 residues. In germline, CDR1 is SNHLY, CDR2 FYNNEI. The CDR3 DNA follows: TGTGCCAGCAACTCAGGGGGCCCAGATACGCAGTATTTT. This gives the protein CASNSGGPDTQYF.

The CDR3 spells CASSREAASETQYF. The CDR3 nucleotides are TGCGCCAGCAGCAGGGAGGCGGCGTCAGAGACCCAGTACTTC. The V gene is TRBV5-1, the J gene TRBJ2-5; D perhaps matches TRBD2 (6 bases). Between the trimmed V and J ends, which lost 4 bases and 4 bases, there was a span of 14 bases. The CDR3 is 14 amino acids. In germline, CDR1 is SGHRS, CDR2 YFSETQ.

J is TRBJ2-3 and V is TRBV9, with 9 bases aligning to TRBD1. CDR1 is SGDLS, CDR2 YYNGEE, per germline. V gave up 1 base and J gave up 5 bases; unmatched junction bases: 2. CDR3 size: 14 residues. The CDR3 protein is CASSVTGGIDTQYF. The CDR3 DNA follows: TGTGCCAGCAGCGTAACAGGGGGCATAGATACGCAGTATTTT.

CDR3: CASRQGGGNTEAFF. Written as DNA, the CDR3 is TGTGCCAGCAGACAGGGGGGCGGGAACACTGAAGCTTTCTTT. V usage is TRBV7-2 and J usage is TRBJ1-1; 8 nucleotides match TRBD1. Germline loops: CDR1 SGHTA, CDR2 FQGNSA. This CDR3 has 14 amino acids. The V segment lost 6 bases and the J segment 1 base; nucleotides outside the gene matches: 4.

The rearrangement uses TRBV11-3 and TRBJ2-3, with TRBD2 identical over 8 bases. Germline CDR1 reads SGHNT; CDR2 reads YENEEA. CDR3 length: 16 residues. V trimming: 4 bases; J trimming: 2 bases; junction bases outside the gene matches: 8. CDR3 protein: CASSSRLALNTDTQYF. CDR3 bases: TGTGCCAGCAGCTCCCGACTAGCGCTAAACACAGATACGCAGTATTTT.

The rearrangement uses TRBV5-5 and TRBJ2-2; D gene unclear. The CDR3 spans 14 residues. Germline CDR1 SGHKS, CDR2 YYEKEE (reference sequence). Trimming took 4 bases from V and 5 from J, leaving 12 bases between them. The CDR3 here is CASSQGGGTGELFF. The CDR3 nucleotides are TGTGCCAGCAGCCAAGGCGGTGGTACCGGGGAGCTGTTTTTT.

This clone was counted between two and nine times. V and J are TRBV7-2 and TRBJ2-1, with 11 positions matching TRBD2. This CDR3 comprises 11 residues. The germline gives CDR1 SGHTA, CDR2 FQGNSA. The CDR3 coding sequence is TGTGCTTCCTCTAGCGGGAGGCTTCAGTTCTTC. Protein product: CASSSGRLQFF. The complete variable domain, with remaining parts taken from reference TRBV7-2 and TRBJ2-1, reads GAGVSQSPSNKVTEKGKDVELRCDPISGHTALYWYRQSLGQGLEFLIYFQGNSAPDKSGLPSDRFSAERTGGSVSTLTIQRTQQEDSAVYLCASSSGRLQFFGPGTRLTVL.

The J gene is TRBJ2-1, the V gene TRBV11-3, with TRBD2 identical over 7 bases. With V trimmed by 5 bases and J by 6 bases, 10 bases remained unmatched. Germline V gene lookup returns CDR1 SGHNT and CDR2 YENEEA. This CDR3 spans 15 amino acids. For the CDR3, the DNA is TGTGCCAGCAGCGTAGTTGGGGAGGGCCTCAATGAGCAGTTCTTC. This encodes CASSVVGEGLNEQFF.

V gene TRBV7-3 combines with J gene TRBJ2-7; D possibly corresponds to TRBD2 (5 bases). Trimming pared 2 bases from V and 4 bases from J, leaving 15 bases between. Per the germline V gene, CDR1 is SGHTA and CDR2 is FQGTGA. The CDR3 sequence is 15 residues long. The CDR3 sequence: CASSLGVGEGYEQYF. The CDR3 bases are TGTGCCAGCAGCTTAGGAGTGGGAGAAGGGTACGAGCAGTACTTC.

V is TRBV7-2 and J is TRBJ2-7; D might be TRBD1 (5 bases). Deletions cut 7 bases from V and 3 bases from J, with 16 bases between. The CDR3 consists of 14 residues. Germline V CDR1 and CDR2: SGHTA, FQGNSA. The CDR3 DNA is TGTGCCAGCAACCGGCTAGGGGAAATCTACGAGCAGTACTTC. As protein: CASNRLGEIYEQYF.

This chain connects TRBV11-2 to TRBJ2-7; 13 bases are a match to TRBD2. The CDR3 is made up of 18 amino acids. V lost 2 bases to trimming and J lost 9 bases; unmatched junction nucleotides: 16. Germline assignment: CDR1 SGHAT and CDR2 FQNNGV. CDR3 nucleotides: TGTGCCAGCAGCTTAACAGGAGTCTTTGGGACTAGCGGGATTGGGCAGTACTTC. Translation gives CASSLTGVFGTSGIGQYF.

This chain uses TRBV7-9 with TRBJ2-1, with 14 nucleotides matching TRBD2. Per germline, CDR1 SEHNR and CDR2 FQNEAQ (reference sequence). V lost 5 bases and J lost 1; bases outside the gene matches: 4. This CDR3 has 17 residues. The CDR3 loop is CASSGGTSGSSYNEQFF. DNA of the CDR3: TGTGCCAGCAGCGGGGGGACTAGCGGGAGTTCCTACAATGAGCAGTTCTTC.

V is TRBV7-6 and J is TRBJ2-5, with 8 bases that match TRBD2. J gave up 5 bases and V 3 bases, and 11 bases lay outside the gene matches. The germline gives CDR1 SGHVS, CDR2 FNYEAQ. The CDR3 loop spans 16 amino acids. The CDR3 here is CASSLGREGLGETQYF. The CDR3 nucleotides read TGTGCCAGCAGCTTGGGTCGGGAGGGCCTCGGGGAGACCCAGTACTTC. Full variable domain (outside the CDR3, taken from reference TRBV7-6 and TRBJ2-5): GAGVSQSPRYKVTKRGQDVALRCDPISGHVSLYWYRQALGQGPEFLTYFNYEAQQDKSGLPNDRFSAERPEGSISTLTIQRTEQRDSAMYRCASSLGREGLGETQYFGPGTRLLVL.

The rearrangement uses TRBV7-3 and TRBJ2-7; TRBD2 might be the D (5 bases). The CDR3 sequence is 14 residues long. CDR1 and CDR2 (germline): SGHTA, FQGTGA. Trimming removed 2 bases at V and 0 bases at J, with 8 bases between. CDR3 in DNA: TGTGCCAGCAGCTTAGCCGGAGGCTCCTACGAGCAGTACTTC. Translation: CASSLAGGSYEQYF.

The chain uses TRBV30 and TRBJ1-3; D call uncertain. There are 12 residues in the CDR3. Trimming removed 0 bases from V and 4 bases from J, with 4 bases in between. Germline V gene data show CDR1 as GTSNPN and CDR2 as SVGIG (reference sequence). The CDR3 sequence is CAWSVQGNTIYF. CDR3 DNA: TGTGCCTGGAGTGTACAAGGAAACACCATATATTTT.